The clone carrying this T cell receptor (beta chain) appeared many times. Its specificity is unknown. This entry comes from a study of T cells after yellow fever vaccination. General observations from the study: The secondary response was weaker but peaked faster, day 5 versus 15. Most primary-vaccination clones reappeared after the booster (about 97% CD4, approximately 88% CD8). Shared CD4/CD8 clonotypes were a small share, likely from convergent recombination.

Generation of TCR cDNA used 5'RACE template switching (which added a universal primer site and UMIs). MiXCR, run by TCRdb on the 5' RACE reads, gives a single entry per CDR3 protein. This repertoire shows a few hundred thousand distinct CDR3 sequences, 17% found once; its top ten account for 15% to 20%. CDR1 is LGHDT, CDR2 YNNKEL, per germline (reference sequence). V was shortened by 7 bases and J by 9 bases, with 21 bases between the two germline ends. There are 14 residues in the CDR3. This TCR came from a man aged 18-30 years who received the YFV17D yellow fever vaccine. Sequencing was performed on PBMCs, taken 5 days after the first yellow fever vaccination. The chain couples TRBV3-1 to TRBJ1-1; D remains ambiguous. The CDR3 protein is CASTANTRDPKAFF. The CDR3 DNA follows: TGTGCCAGCACCGCCAACACACGGGATCCAAAAGCTTTCTTT.